This TCR beta chain originates from a study of T cell responses to AZD1222 COVID-19 vaccine. Using immunoSEQ multiplex PCR, the repertoire was profiled, and TCRdb retains in-frame clones only, with some absent. The sample holds 100,000 to 150,000 clones, 80% to 90% seen once. In regard to this clone: The antigen remains unidentified.

Overall study results and limits: Rises in breadth and depth of Spike-specific TCRs came after two AZD1222 doses.

Germline assignment: CDR1 MNHEY and CDR2 SVGAGI. V was pared by 0 bases and J by 6 bases, with 8 bases between. The CDR3 is 13 amino acids. The starting material was peripheral blood, obtained on day 0 of AZD1222 vaccination. This TCR was sampled from an adult in good health. This rearrangement joins TRBV6-5 to TRBJ1-1; D is unclear. In nucleotides, the CDR3 is TGTGCCAGCAGTTACTCTGATATCTCTGAAGCTTTCTTT. It codes for CASSYSDISEAFF.